The TCR beta chain described here comes from a study of long-term antiretroviral therapy in people with HIV. The study, taken as a whole, reports: The repertoire was dominated at all time points by clones expanded before ART.

V dropped 6 bases and J dropped 8 bases, with 13 bases sitting between them. The CDR3 runs to 12 residues. In germline, CDR1 is MNHEY, CDR2 SMNVEV (reference sequence). For each donor, at least one pre-ART and at least two post-ART PBMC samples were available. Investigators performed immunoSEQ version v3.0 at survey level. Measured with immunoSEQ multiplex PCR; TCRdb has only the in-frame clones, and not every one. The table shows around 30,000 clones, with over 75% occurring only once. About this clone itself: Its antigen is not identified.

The source is a young woman with HIV. The source was unsorted PBMCs, collected 0.5 years after starting antiretroviral therapy. The chain joins TRBV27 to TRBJ1-1; D possibly corresponds to TRBD1 (6 bases). The chain's CDR3 is CASRRWQGEAFF. CDR3 bases: TGTGCCAGCAGACGATGGCAGGGGGAAGCTTTCTTT.